Listed here is a single T cell receptor (beta chain). The data derive from a study of blood T cell repertoires in COVID-19. Original methodology: Estimates of nucleated cell counts were drawn from the amplification of reference gene primers. Sequencing was performed with immunoSEQ multiplex PCR; in TCRdb, only in-frame clones are kept and a portion is missing. From that table come the V and J calls and clone size; the DNA was used to work out D and trimming. The sample includes 43,000 or so clones, roughly 87% seen only once; the top ten take 15% to 19%. V trimming: 1 base; J trimming: 3 bases; junction bases outside the gene matches: 4. The length of the CDR3 is 17 residues. CDR1 is SEHNR, CDR2 FQNEAQ, per germline (reference sequence).

The specimen was peripheral blood. The chain employs TRBV7-9 and TRBJ2-1, with 12 bases matching TRBD2. The receptor was derived from a man aged 60 to 69 with active COVID-19. This CDR3 is CASSLDRLAGVYNEQFF. The CDR3 DNA reads TGTGCCAGCAGCTTAGATCGACTAGCGGGAGTCTACAATGAGCAGTTCTTC.